This T cell receptor (beta chain) originates from a study of T cell repertoires in cytomegalovirus infection. At the level of the study: TCR beta signatures that were public indicated CMV infection and matching HLA type.

This clonotype was detected ten times or more. No antigen is known for it. Broader study findings: CMV-specific TCR beta clonotypes restricted by HLA-C dominated the ex vivo response. Totalled public TCR beta family frequency picked out people who carried CMV plus the relevant HLA.

With V trimmed by 6 bases and J by 0 bases, 6 bases remained unmatched. The CDR3 totals 17 residues. Germline CDR1 and CDR2: SGHTA and FQGTGA. TCRdb itself ran the reads through MiXCR, one entry per CDR3 protein. The sample carries 150,000 to 200,000 distinct CDR3 sequences, 13% to 15% recorded once. The source material was PBMCs. The source of this sequence is a human donor in good health (CMV status not recorded). Some clones in this sample may be carry-over from other donors' samples. The chain joins TRBV7-3 to TRBJ2-3, with 13 bases that match TRBD2. CDR3 amino acids: CASSPGTSGESTDTQYF. CDR3 coding DNA: TGTGCCAGCAGTCCCGGGACTAGCGGGGAAAGCACAGATACGCAGTATTTT.